A selection of T cell receptor beta chains follows, all from one sample in a study of T cell responses to AZD1222 COVID-19 vaccine. The data were produced by immunoSEQ multiplex PCR, yet TCRdb's version contains in-frame clones alone and is incomplete. The sample lists 250,000 to 300,000 clones, 94% occurring once. The source was peripheral blood, collected 28 days after the second AZD1222 dose. These receptors came from an adult who received the AZD1222 COVID-19 vaccine. Each CDR3 is given with its conserved first and last residue. D genes are given only for firm matches. For some rows the clone size is stated as once, few or many, or as a class when expanded; others skip it.

>TRBD2|TRBJ2-7|TRBV19|.
CASSIFSGRVSEQYF
TGTGCCAGTAGTATCTTCAGCGGGAGAGTAAGCGAGCAGTACTTC
>TRBD2|TRBJ2-2|TRBV7-2|.
CASSLLAGGSDGELFF
TGTGCCAGCAGCTTACTAGCGGGAGGTTCGGACGGGGAGCTGTTTTTT
>.|TRBJ1-1|TRBV6-5|.
CASSYVRVVNTEAFF
TGTGCCAGCAGTTATGTAAGGGTTGTGAACACTGAAGCTTTCTTT
>TRBD1|TRBJ1-5|TRBV12-3/TRBV12-4|.
CASQGQGGQPQHF
TGTGCCAGCCAGGGACAGGGCGGCCAGCCCCAGCATTTT
>TRBD1|TRBJ2-7|TRBV10-1|.
CASSEADRDEQYF
TGCGCCAGCAGTGAGGCGGACAGGGACGAGCAGTACTTC
>.|TRBJ2-1|TRBV14|.
CASSPLDWTPWNEQFF
TGTGCCAGCAGCCCTCTTGACTGGACCCCTTGGAATGAGCAGTTCTTC
>.|TRBJ1-2|TRBV5-1|once
CASRLTVQLANYGYTF
TGCGCCAGCCGACTGACAGTTCAGTTAGCTAACTATGGCTACACCTTC
>TRBD1|TRBJ1-2|TRBV18|.
CASSPRGTGDYGYTF
TGTGCCAGCTCACCACGCGGGACAGGGGACTATGGCTACACCTTC
>.|TRBJ1-1|TRBV4-1|once
CASSQFADEVTEAFF
TGCGCCAGCAGCCAGTTTGCAGATGAAGTCACTGAAGCTTTCTTT
>.|TRBJ2-3|TRBV13|.
CASSPRGTFDTQYF
TGTGCCAGCAGCCCCCGAGGGACCTTTGATACGCAGTATTTT
>TRBD1|TRBJ1-5|TRBV28|.
CASSLPGQGALPQHF
TGTGCCAGCAGTTTACCCGGACAGGGGGCACTGCCCCAGCATTTT
>.|TRBJ2-7|TRBV2|.
CASTGRAYEQYF
TGTGCCAGCACGGGGCGGGCCTACGAGCAGTACTTC
>.|TRBJ1-2|TRBV6-5|.
CASSIYRVGGYTF
TGTGCCAGCAGTATCTACAGGGTAGGAGGCTACACCTTC
>.|TRBJ1-1|TRBV28|.
CASSLFGVAFF
TGTGCCAGCAGTTTGTTCGGGGTTGCTTTCTTT
>.|TRBJ1-2|TRBV6-5|once
CASSYTGSGYTF
TGTGCCAGCAGTTACACGGGTAGTGGCTACACCTTC
>.|TRBJ2-2|TRBV28|.
CASSPPGGTGELFF
TGTGCCAGCAGCCCGCCGGGCGGGACCGGGGAGCTGTTTTTT
>.|TRBJ2-3|TRBV11-3|.
CASSSMTTDTQYF
TGTGCCAGCAGCTCAATGACCACAGATACGCAGTATTTT
>.|TRBJ2-1|TRBV21-1|once
CASSKFQNNEQFF
TGTGCCAGCAGCAAATTTCAGAACAATGAGCAGTTCTTC
>.|TRBJ1-3|TRBV30|.
CAWRPPGRNTIYF
TGTGCCTGGAGGCCCCCAGGCCGAAACACCATATATTTT
>.|TRBJ1-2|TRBV6-6|once
CATYLADYGYTF
TGTGCCACCTACCTAGCAGACTATGGCTACACCTTC
>TRBD1|TRBJ1-1|TRBV10-1|.
CASSQTLGTATEAFF
TGCGCCAGCAGTCAAACCCTCGGGACAGCTACTGAAGCTTTCTTT
>.|TRBJ1-2|TRBV5-6|once
CASSLPGYTF
TGTGCCAGCAGCTTGCCCGGCTACACCTTC
>.|TRBJ2-5|TRBV25-1|.
CASSSTETQYF
TGTGCCAGCAGTTCGACCGAGACCCAGTACTTC
>.|TRBJ2-1|TRBV4-1|.
CASGRWGANEQFF
TGCGCCAGCGGACGGTGGGGGGCCAATGAGCAGTTCTTC
>TRBD2|TRBJ2-1|TRBV20-1|.
CSASKLAGRDEQFF
TGCAGTGCTAGTAAACTAGCGGGGAGGGATGAGCAGTTCTTC
>.|TRBJ1-1|TRBV19|.
CASRRDIKGTEAFF
TGTGCCAGTCGCCGGGACATAAAGGGAACTGAAGCTTTCTTT
>TRBD2|TRBJ2-3|TRBV5-1|.
CASSSPGLAADTQYF
TGCGCCAGCAGCTCGCCGGGACTAGCGGCAGATACGCAGTATTTT
>.|TRBJ1-6|TRBV9|.
CASSVAVRDSPLHF
TGTGCCAGCAGCGTAGCTGTGCGGGATTCACCCCTCCACTTT
>.|TRBJ2-2|TRBV10-1|.
CASSESRVLKGGELFF
TGCGCCAGCAGTGAGTCCCGGGTCCTGAAGGGCGGGGAGCTGTTTTTT